This T cell receptor beta chain was found in a study of blood T cell repertoires in COVID-19. Background on the study: The analysed material was cDNA or gDNA that came from T cells, B-cell-depleted T cells, or PBMCs.

Adults between roughly 18 and 100 years of age took part from fewer than 30 US areas. Clones were sequenced by immunoSEQ multiplex PCR, and TCRdb holds only the in-frame ones, with some missing. The sample includes roughly 260,000 clones, approximately 90% seen only once; the top ten take over 6%. V gave up 6 bases and J gave up 4 bases, with 15 bases separating them. Germline V gene sequence: CDR1 SNHLY, CDR2 FYNNEI. The CDR3 consists of 14 residues. The sample taken for sequencing was PBMCs or T cells enriched from blood (not recorded which). This clonotype was sampled from a woman in her 30s with acute COVID-19. The chain uses TRBV2 and TRBJ1-2, with D perhaps TRBD1 (5 bases). CDR3 amino acids: CASSGQGIGYGYTF. In DNA, the CDR3 is TGTGCCAGCAGCGGTCAGGGAATTGGCTATGGCTACACCTTC.